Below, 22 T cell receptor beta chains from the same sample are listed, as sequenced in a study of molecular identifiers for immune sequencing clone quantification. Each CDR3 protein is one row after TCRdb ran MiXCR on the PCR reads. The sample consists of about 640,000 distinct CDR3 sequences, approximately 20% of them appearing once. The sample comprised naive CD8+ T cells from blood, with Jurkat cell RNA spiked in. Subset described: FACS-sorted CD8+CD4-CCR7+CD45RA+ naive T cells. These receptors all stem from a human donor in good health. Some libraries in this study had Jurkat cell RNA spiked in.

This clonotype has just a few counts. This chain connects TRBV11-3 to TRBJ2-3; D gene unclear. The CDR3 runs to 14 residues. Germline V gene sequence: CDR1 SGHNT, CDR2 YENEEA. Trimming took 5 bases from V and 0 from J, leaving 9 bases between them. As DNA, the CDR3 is TGTGCCAGCAGCGCCCGAAGTAGCACAGATACGCAGTATTTT. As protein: CASSARSSTDTQYF.

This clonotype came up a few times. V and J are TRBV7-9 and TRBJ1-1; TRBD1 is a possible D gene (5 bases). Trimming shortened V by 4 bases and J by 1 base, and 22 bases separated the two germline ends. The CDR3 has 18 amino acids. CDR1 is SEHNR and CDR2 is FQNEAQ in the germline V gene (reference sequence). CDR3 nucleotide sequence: TGTGCCAGCAGCTCCTCCCGCGTCGGGGGAATAAGGAACACTGAAGCTTTCTTT. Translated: CASSSSRVGGIRNTEAFF.

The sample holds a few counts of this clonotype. The CDR3 coding sequence is TGTGCCTGGCAGACGGGTAGCTCCTACAATGAGCAGTTCTTC. It specifies CAWQTGSSYNEQFF. V is TRBV30 and J is TRBJ2-1; D gene uncertain. With 5 bases removed from V and 0 bases from J, the gap between germline ends came to 11 bases. The CDR3 length is 14 residues. The germline V gene has CDR1 GTSNPN and CDR2 SVGIG (reference sequence).

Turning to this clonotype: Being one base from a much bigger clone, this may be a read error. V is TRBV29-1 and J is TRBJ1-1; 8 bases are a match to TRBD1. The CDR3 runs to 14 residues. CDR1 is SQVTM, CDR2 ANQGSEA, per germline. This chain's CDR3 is CSVERAGGVTGAFF. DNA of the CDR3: TGCAGCGTTGAGAGGGCAGGGGGCGTCACTGGAGCTTTCTTT.

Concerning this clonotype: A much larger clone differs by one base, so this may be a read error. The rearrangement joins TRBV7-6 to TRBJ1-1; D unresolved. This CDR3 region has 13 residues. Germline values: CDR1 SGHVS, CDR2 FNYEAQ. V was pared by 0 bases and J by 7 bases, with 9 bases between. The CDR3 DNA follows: TGTGCCAGCAGCTTAGCGGAGACATTTGAAGCTTTCTTT. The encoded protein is CASSLAETFEAFF.

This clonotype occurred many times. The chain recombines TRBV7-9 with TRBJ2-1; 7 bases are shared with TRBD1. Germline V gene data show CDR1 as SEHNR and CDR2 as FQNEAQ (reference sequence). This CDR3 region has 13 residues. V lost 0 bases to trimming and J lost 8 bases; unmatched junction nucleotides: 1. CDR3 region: CASSLAGGDEQFF. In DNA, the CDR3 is TGTGCCAGCAGCTTAGCAGGGGGCGATGAGCAGTTCTTC.

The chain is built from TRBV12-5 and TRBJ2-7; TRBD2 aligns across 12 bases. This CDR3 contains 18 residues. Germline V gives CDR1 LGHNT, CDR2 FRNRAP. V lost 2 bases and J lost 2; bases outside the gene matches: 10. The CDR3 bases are TGTGCTAGTGGTTTGATCACTAGCGGGAGGTTCCTAACCTACGAGCAGTACTTC. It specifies CASGLITSGRFLTYEQYF.

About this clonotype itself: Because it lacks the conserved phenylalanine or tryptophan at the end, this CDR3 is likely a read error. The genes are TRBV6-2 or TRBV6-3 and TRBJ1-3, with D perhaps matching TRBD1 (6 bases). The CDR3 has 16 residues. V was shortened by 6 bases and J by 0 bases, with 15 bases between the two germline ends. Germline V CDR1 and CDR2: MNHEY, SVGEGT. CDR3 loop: CASSPGTPYSGNTIYL. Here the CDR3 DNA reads TGTGCCAGCAGCCCCGGGACACCATACTCTGGAAACACCATATATCTT.

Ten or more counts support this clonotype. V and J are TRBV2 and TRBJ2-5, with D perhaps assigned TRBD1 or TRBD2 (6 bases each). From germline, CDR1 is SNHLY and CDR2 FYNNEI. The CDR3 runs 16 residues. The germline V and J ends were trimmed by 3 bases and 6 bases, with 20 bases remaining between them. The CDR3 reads CASSEGGSLIQKTQYF. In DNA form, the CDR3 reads TGTGCCAGCAGTGAGGGGGGCAGCCTAATTCAGAAGACCCAGTACTTC.

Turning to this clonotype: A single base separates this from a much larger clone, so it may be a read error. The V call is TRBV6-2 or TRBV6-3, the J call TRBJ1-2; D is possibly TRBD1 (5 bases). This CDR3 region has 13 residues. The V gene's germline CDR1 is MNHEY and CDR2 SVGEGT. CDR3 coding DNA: TGTGCCAACAGTTACGGGACCCTCTATGGCTACACCTTC. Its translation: CANSYGTLYGYTF.

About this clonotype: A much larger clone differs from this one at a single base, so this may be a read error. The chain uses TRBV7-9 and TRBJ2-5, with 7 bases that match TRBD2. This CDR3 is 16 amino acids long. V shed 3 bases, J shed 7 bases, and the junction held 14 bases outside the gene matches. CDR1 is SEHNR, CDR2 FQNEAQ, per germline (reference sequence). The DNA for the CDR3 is TGTGCCAGCAGCTTCTCGTGGGAGGGCCATAGAGGGACCCAGTACTTC. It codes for CASSFSWEGHRGTQYF.

The CDR3 sequence is CASSPWGSGINTGELFF. CDR3 coding DNA: TGTGCCAGCAGCCCATGGGGCAGCGGGATAAACACCGGGGAGCTGTTTTTT. The chain carries TRBV7-6 and TRBJ2-2; TRBD2 aligns across 7 bases. CDR3 length: 17 residues. Germline values: CDR1 SGHVS, CDR2 FNYEAQ. J was trimmed by 2 bases and V by 5 bases; bases with no gene match: 11.

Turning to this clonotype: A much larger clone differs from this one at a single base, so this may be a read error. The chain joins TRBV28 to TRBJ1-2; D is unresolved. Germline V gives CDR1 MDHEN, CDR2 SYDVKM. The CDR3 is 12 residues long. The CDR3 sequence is CVSSLWVGGYTF. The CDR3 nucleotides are TGTGTCAGCAGTTTATGGGTTGGTGGCTACACCTTC.

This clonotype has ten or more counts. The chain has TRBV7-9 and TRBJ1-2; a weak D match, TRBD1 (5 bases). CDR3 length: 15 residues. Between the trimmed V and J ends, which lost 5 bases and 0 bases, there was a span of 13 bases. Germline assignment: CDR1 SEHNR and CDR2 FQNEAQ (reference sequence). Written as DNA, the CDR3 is TGTGCCAGCAGCACGACAGCAGGCGCTAACTATGGCTACACCTTC. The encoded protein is CASSTTAGANYGYTF.

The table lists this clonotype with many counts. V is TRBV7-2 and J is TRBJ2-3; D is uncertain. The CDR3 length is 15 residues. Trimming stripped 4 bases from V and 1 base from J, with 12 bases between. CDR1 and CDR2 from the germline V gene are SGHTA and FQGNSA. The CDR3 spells CASSWERRGTDTQYF. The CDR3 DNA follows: TGTGCCAGCAGCTGGGAACGGAGAGGCACAGATACGCAGTATTTT.

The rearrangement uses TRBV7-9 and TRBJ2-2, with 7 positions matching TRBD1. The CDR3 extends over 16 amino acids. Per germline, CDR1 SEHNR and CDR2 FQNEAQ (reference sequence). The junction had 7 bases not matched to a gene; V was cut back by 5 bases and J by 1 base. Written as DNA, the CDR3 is TGTGCCAGCAGCCCTGAGGGACAGTGGAACACCGGGGAGCTGTTTTTT. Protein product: CASSPEGQWNTGELFF.

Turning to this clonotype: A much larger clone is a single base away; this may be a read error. The CDR3 here is CATSNGTGGTDTQYF. Written as DNA, the CDR3 is TGTGCCACCAGTAACGGGACAGGCGGCACAGATACGCAGTATTTT. The rearrangement joins TRBV24-1 to TRBJ2-3; 8 nucleotides align to TRBD1. CDR3 size: 15 residues. After removal of 6 bases from V and 1 base from J, the junction contained 5 bases not matched to a gene. CDR1 and CDR2 (germline): KGHDR, SFDVKD.

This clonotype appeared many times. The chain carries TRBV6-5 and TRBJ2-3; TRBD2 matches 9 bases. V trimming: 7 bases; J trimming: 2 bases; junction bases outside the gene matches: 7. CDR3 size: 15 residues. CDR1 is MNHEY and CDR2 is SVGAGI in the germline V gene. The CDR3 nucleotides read TGTGCCAGCAAATCGACTAGCGGAGTCACAGATACGCAGTATTTT. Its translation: CASKSTSGVTDTQYF.

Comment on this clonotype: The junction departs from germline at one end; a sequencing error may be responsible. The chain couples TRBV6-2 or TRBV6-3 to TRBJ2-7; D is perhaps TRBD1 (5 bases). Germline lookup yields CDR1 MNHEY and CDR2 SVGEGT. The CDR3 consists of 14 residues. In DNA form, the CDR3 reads TGTACCAGCAGTTACGTAGGGGACTCCTACGAGCAGTACTTC. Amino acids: CTSSYVGDSYEQYF.

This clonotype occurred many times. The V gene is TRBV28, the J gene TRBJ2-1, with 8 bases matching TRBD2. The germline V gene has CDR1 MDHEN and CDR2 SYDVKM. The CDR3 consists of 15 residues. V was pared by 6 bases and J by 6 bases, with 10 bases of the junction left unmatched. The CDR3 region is CASRRTIGTSNEQFF. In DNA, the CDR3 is TGTGCCAGCAGAAGAACGATCGGGACTAGCAATGAGCAGTTCTTC.

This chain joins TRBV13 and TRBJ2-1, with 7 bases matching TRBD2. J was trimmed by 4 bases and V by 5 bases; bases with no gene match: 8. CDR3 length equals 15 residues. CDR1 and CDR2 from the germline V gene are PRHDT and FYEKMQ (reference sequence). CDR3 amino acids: CASSASGTIYNEQFF. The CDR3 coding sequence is TGTGCCAGCAGCGCCAGCGGGACCATATACAATGAGCAGTTCTTC.

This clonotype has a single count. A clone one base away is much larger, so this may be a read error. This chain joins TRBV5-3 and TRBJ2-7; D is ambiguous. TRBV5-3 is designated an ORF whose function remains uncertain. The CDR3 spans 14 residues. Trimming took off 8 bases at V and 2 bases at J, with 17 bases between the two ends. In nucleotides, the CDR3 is TGTGCCAGCGGCTTGGGGTTACTACCCTACGAGCAGTACTTC. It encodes CASGLGLLPYEQYF.